This TCR beta chain was identified in a study of a mutant IDH1 vaccine in newly diagnosed glioma. The wider study: Treated patients, averaging 40.4 years, were 62.5% male and about 38% female. Findings and caveats of the study: Whatever changes occurred in top peripheral T cell clonotypes seemed unrelated to pseudoprogression. There were vaccine-induced immune responses in just over 90% of the patients.

Points on this clone: What it binds is not known.

Only in-frame clones appear in the TCRdb table, and some are missing; sequencing was by immunoSEQ multiplex PCR. The sample consists of tens of thousands of clones, roughly 89% of them appearing once. Time point in this sample: baseline, week 1 (first vaccination visit). Specified treatment: pre-vaccination baseline after standard-of-care therapy. Newly diagnosed WHO grade 3 or 4 IDH1-mutant, ATRX-lost astrocytomas were identified in the donors. The V segment lost 6 bases and the J segment 2 bases; nucleotides outside the gene matches: 4. The CDR3 consists of 15 residues. Germline CDR1 LNHDA, CDR2 SQIVND (reference sequence).

This clonotype originated in a man between 18 and 35 years old with glioma. The rearrangement uses TRBV19 and TRBJ2-1; 10 nucleotides align to TRBD2. Sequencing used PBMCs, obtained from a glioma patient treated with radiotherapy, temozolomide or both. DNA of the CDR3: TGTGCCAGTAGACTAGCGGGGCAAACCTACAATGAGCAGTTCTTC. This gives the protein CASRLAGQTYNEQFF.